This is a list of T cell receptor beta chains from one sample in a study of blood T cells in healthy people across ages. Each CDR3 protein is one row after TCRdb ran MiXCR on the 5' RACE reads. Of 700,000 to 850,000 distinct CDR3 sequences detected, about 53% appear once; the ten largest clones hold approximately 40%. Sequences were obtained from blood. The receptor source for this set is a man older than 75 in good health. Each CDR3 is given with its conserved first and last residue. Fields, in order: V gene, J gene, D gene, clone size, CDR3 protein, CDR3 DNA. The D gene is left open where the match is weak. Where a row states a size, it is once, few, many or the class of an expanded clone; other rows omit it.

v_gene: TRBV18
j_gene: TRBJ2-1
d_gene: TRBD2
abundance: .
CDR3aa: CASSPLRESPNEQFF
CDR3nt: TGTGCCAGCTCACCACTGCGGGAGAGTCCCAATGAGCAGTTCTTC

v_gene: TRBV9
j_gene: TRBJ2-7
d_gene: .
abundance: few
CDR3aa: CASSVCDEGGEQYF
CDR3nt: TGTGCCAGCAGCGTATGTGATGAGGGTGGCGAGCAGTACTTC

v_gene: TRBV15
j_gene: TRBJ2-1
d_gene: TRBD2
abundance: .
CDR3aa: CATSTHGTGTSGRAFWNEQFF
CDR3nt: TGTGCCACCAGCACCCATGGGACCGGGACTAGCGGGAGGGCCTTTTGGAATGAGCAGTTCTTC

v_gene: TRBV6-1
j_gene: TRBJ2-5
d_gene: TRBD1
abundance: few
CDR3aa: CASSERQGRETQYF
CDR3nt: TGTGCCAGCAGTGAAAGACAGGGTCGGGAGACCCAGTACTTC

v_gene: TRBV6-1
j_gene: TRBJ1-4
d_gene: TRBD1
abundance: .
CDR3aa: CASNPVRTGEKLFF
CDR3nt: TGTGCCAGCAACCCAGTTCGGACAGGTGAAAAACTGTTTTTT

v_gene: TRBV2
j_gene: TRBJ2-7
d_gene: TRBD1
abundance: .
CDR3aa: CASRDRGAYEQYF
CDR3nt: TGTGCCAGCAGGGACAGGGGAGCCTACGAGCAGTACTTC

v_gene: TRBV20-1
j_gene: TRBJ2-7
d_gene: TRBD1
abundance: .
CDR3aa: CSARTGTGAYNEQYF
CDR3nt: TGCAGTGCTAGGACCGGGACAGGGGCCTACAATGAGCAGTACTTC

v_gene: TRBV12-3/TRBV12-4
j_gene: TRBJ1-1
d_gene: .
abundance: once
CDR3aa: CASSRAQGVSTEAFF
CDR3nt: TGTGCCAGCAGTCGAGCACAGGGTGTTTCGACTGAAGCTTTCTTT

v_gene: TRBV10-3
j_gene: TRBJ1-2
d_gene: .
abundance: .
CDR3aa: CAISPGSSYGYTF
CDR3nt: TGTGCCATCAGTCCGGGATCTTCTTATGGCTACACCTTC

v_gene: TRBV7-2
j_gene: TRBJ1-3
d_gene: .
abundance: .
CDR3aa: CASSLEPILSGNTIYF
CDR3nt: TGTGCCAGCAGCTTAGAACCGATCCTCTCTGGAAACACCATATATTTT

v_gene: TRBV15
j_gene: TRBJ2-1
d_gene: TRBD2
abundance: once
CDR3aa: CATSSGAGGNEQFF
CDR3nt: TGTGCCACCAGCTCGGGAGCGGGAGGCAATGAGCAGTTCTTC

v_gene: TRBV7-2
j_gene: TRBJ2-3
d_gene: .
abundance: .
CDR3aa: CASSPLGARDTQYF
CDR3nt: TGTGCCAGCAGCCCATTAGGCGCAAGGGATACGCAGTATTTT

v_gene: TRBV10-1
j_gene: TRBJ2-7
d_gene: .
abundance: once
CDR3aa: CASSESGYNEQYF
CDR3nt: TGCGCCAGCAGTGAGTCGGGTTACAATGAGCAGTACTTC

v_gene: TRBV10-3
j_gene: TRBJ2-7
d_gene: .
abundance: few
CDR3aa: CAISTGEPVYEQYF
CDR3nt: TGTGCCATCAGTACGGGGGAACCCGTCTACGAGCAGTACTTC

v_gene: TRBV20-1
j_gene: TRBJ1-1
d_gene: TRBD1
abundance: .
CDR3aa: CSAQRQGAPEAFF
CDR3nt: TGCAGTGCGCAAAGACAGGGGGCCCCTGAAGCTTTCTTT

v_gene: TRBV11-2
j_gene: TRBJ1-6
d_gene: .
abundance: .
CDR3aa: CASSLTREPLHF
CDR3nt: TGTGCCAGCAGCTTAACGAGGGAACCCCTCCACTTT

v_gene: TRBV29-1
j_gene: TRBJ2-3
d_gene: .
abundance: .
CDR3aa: CSVEDRERAPVGDTQYF
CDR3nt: TGCAGCGTTGAAGATCGCGAGCGGGCCCCGGTTGGGGATACGCAGTATTTT

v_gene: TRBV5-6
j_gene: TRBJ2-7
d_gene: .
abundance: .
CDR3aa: CASSLDRYTFYEQYF
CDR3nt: TGTGCCAGCAGCTTGGACCGGTACACTTTCTACGAGCAGTACTTC

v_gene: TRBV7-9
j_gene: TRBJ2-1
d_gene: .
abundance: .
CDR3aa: CASSMGGDEQFF
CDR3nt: TGTGCCAGCAGCATGGGAGGAGATGAGCAGTTCTTC

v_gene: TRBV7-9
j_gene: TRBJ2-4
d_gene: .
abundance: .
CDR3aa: CASGGGASKNIQYF
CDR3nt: TGTGCCAGCGGAGGGGGAGCTAGCAAAAACATTCAGTACTTC

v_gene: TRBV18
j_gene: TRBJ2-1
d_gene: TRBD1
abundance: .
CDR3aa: CASSPLGQAENEQFF
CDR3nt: TGTGCCAGCTCACCACTCGGACAGGCGGAGAATGAGCAGTTCTTC

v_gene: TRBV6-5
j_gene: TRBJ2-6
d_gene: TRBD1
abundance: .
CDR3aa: CASSFYRGTCYSGANVLTF
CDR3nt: TGTGCCAGCAGTTTCTACAGGGGGACTTGCTACTCTGGGGCCAACGTCCTGACTTTC

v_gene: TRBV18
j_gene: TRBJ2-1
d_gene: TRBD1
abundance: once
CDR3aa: CASSPLDRGAQQFF
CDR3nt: TGTGCCAGCTCACCACTCGACAGGGGGGCCCAGCAGTTCTTC

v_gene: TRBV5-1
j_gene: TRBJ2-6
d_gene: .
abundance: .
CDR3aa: CASSPDRTDYSVLTF
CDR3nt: TGCGCCAGCAGCCCGGACCGGACAGATTACAGCGTCCTGACTTTC

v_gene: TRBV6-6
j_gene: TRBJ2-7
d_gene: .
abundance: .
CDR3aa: CASSYGQMRGYYYEQYF
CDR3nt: TGTGCCAGCAGTTACGGGCAAATGAGAGGGTACTATTACGAGCAGTACTTC

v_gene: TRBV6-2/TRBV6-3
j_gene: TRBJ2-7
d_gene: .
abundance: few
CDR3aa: CASRPPGSSEQYF
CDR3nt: TGTGCCAGCAGACCTCCAGGGAGTAGCGAGCAGTACTTC

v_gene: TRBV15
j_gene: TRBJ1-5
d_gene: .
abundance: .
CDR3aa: CATSRVRDRPQHF
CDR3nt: TGTGCCACCAGCAGAGTCCGAGACAGGCCCCAGCATTTT

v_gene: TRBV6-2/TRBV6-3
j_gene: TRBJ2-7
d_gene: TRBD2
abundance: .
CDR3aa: CASSLLSGISYNEQYF
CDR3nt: TGTGCCAGCAGCCTCCTCAGCGGGATTTCCTACAATGAGCAGTACTTC

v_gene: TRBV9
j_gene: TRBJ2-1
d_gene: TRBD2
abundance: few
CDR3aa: CASSVTPRRESSYNEQFF
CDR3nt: TGTGCCAGCAGCGTAACTCCACGGCGGGAGTCTTCCTACAATGAGCAGTTCTTC

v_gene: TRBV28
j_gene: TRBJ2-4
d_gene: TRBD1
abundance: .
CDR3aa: CASSLFRQGWVNIQYF
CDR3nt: TGTGCCAGCAGTTTATTCAGACAGGGATGGGTAAACATTCAGTACTTC

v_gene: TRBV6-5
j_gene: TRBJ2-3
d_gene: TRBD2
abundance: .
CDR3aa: CASTRSSGSTDTQYF
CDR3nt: TGTGCCAGCACCCGATCTAGCGGGAGCACAGATACGCAGTATTTT

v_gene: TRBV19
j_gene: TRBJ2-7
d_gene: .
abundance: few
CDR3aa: CASSQRGGSAYEQYF
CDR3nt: TGTGCCAGTAGCCAAAGGGGAGGCAGCGCCTACGAGCAGTACTTC

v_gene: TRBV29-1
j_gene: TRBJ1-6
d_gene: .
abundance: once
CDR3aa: CSVVVGGGQNSPLHF
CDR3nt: TGCAGCGTTGTGGTAGGAGGCGGTCAAAATTCACCCCTCCACTTT

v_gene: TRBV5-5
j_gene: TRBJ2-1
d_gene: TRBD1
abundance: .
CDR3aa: CASSLYPGQGYNEQFF
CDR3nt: TGTGCCAGCAGCTTGTATCCGGGACAGGGCTACAATGAGCAGTTCTTC

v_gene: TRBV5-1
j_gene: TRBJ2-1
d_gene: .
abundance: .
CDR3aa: CASSLEGPSSYNEQFF
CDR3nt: TGCGCCAGCAGCTTGGAAGGCCCGAGCTCCTACAATGAGCAGTTCTTC

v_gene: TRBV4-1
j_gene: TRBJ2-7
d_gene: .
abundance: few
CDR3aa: CASSQDRRPPYFEQYF
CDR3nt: TGCGCCAGCAGCCAAGATAGGAGACCTCCCTACTTCGAGCAGTACTTC

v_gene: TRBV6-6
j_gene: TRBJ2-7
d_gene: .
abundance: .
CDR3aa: CASNPDGRSYEQYF
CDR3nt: TGTGCCAGCAATCCGGACGGGCGCTCCTACGAGCAGTACTTC

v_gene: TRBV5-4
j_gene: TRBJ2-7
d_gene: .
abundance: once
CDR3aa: CASSFLSGSSYEQYF
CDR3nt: TGTGCCAGCAGCTTTCTCAGCGGGTCTTCCTACGAGCAGTACTTC

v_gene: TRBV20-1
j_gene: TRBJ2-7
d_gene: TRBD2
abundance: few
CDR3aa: CSAISSAGGIYEQYF
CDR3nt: TGCAGTGCGATATCCAGTGCGGGAGGGATTTACGAGCAGTACTTC

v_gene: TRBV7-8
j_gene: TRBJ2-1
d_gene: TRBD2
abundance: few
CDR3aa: CASSLLGVAGGVYNEQFF
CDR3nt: TGTGCCAGCAGCTTATTAGGAGTAGCGGGAGGAGTGTACAATGAGCAGTTCTTC

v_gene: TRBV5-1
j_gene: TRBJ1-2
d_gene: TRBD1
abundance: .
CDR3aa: CASSLGTGDPLRGYTF
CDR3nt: TGCGCCAGCAGCTTGGGGACAGGAGATCCCCTCCGTGGCTACACCTTC

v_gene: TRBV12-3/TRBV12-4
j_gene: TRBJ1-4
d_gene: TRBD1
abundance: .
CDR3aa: CASSAMDRWGEKLFF
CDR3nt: TGTGCCAGCAGTGCTATGGACAGGTGGGGTGAAAAACTGTTTTTT

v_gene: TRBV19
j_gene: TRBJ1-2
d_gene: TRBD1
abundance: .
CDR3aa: CASSTSKAGGQNYGYTF
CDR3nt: TGTGCCAGTAGTACCTCAAAGGCGGGGGGACAGAACTATGGCTACACCTTC

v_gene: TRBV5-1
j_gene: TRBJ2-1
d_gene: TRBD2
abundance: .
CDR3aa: CASRNTSGRWNEQFF
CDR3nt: TGCGCCAGCAGGAACACTAGCGGGAGGTGGAATGAGCAGTTCTTC